The entry that follows covers one TCR beta chain sequence. Its target is unknown. TCRdb re-derived calls from the multiplex PCR reads in MiXCR, one entry per CDR3 protein. The sample lists about 110,000 distinct CDR3 sequences, around 30% occurring once. Axillary draining lymph nodes of breast cancer patients supplied the node samples. These data are taken from a study of breast tumors, draining lymph nodes, adjacent tissues. Study-wide findings and caveats: Tumor repertoires ranked between lymph nodes and nontumor tissue in diversity, with V and J gene preferences.

The germline V and J ends were trimmed by 5 bases and 3 bases, with 13 bases remaining between them. There are 15 residues in the CDR3. Per germline, CDR1 MDHEN and CDR2 SYDVKM. This chain joins TRBV28 and TRBJ2-2; perhaps TRBD2 as D (6 bases). Sequencing was done on a sample of axillary lymph node tissue. The clonotype comes from a female donor with breast cancer. Some clones in this sample may be carry-over from other donors' samples. CDR3 protein: CASSHTGVDTGELFF. In nucleotides, the CDR3 is TGTGCCAGCAGTCATACGGGAGTCGACACCGGGGAGCTGTTTTTT.